These T cell receptor beta chains were read from a single sample in a study of sequential checkpoint blockade in melanoma. Generated by immunoSEQ multiplex PCR, the TCRdb table keeps only in-frame clones and is missing some. The table lists tens of thousands of clones, 85% to 90% of them singletons. Sequenced material: CD8+ T cells sorted from blood (inferred from file names), taken from a patient given nivolumab and ipilimumab in sequence. These receptors all come from a human donor with melanoma. Both conserved end residues are trimmed from each CDR3.

TRBV9	14	ASSDGRGRAEGGYT
TRBV13	13	ASRPRGGLNTEAF
TRBV7-9	13	ASSSGGEVGQPQH
TRBV13	13	ASSPGTGANYGYT
TRBV10-2	14	ASSIVGTGRDTEAF
TRBV9	12	ASTDRMNTGELF
TRBV4-1	13	ASSHLQGLDYEQY
TRBV7-2	12	ASSPGQGYNEQF
TRBV7-6	14	ASSPRLADHTDTQY
TRBV5-1	11	ASSVGTAPEAF
TRBV28	13	ASSDGQSRSYEQY
TRBV9	10	ASSGLGTQQF
TRBV21-1	18	ASSKGSGTSGGPPQETQY
TRBV4-3	13	ASSQDWPGTYEQY
TRBV27	13	ASSLGGGTDFEQY
TRBV7-8	15	ASSFPQGVEAKNIQY
TRBV9	15	ASSDSGTGGPQGGYT
TRBV28	14	ASSLSPTGAGNTIY